What follows are 4 T cell receptor beta chains derived from one specimen sequenced in a study of human versus mouse CDR3 diversity and MHC coevolution. Measured with immunoSEQ multiplex PCR; TCRdb has only the in-frame clones, and not every one. The sample includes over 60,000 clones, around 93% of them seen just once. Sequenced material: naive CD4+ T cells from blood. Subset described: CD45RO-negative CD62L-positive naive CD4 T cells. Source of these receptors: a person aged 25 to 75 in good health.

The chain couples TRBV2 to TRBJ1-6; D not resolved. The CDR3 is made up of 13 amino acids. V was trimmed by 9 bases and J by 9 bases, leaving 15 bases between them. Germline V gives CDR1 SNHLY, CDR2 FYNNEI. The CDR3 nucleotides read TGTGCCAGGACACAGCCCGGCGTTTCACCCCTCCACTTT. This encodes CARTQPGVSPLHF.

The V gene is TRBV5-1, the J gene TRBJ1-2, with D perhaps TRBD1 (5 bases). V was shortened by 4 bases and J by 8 bases, with 21 bases between the two germline ends. The CDR3 has 15 amino acids. Germline V gives CDR1 SGHRS, CDR2 YFSETQ. In DNA, the CDR3 is TGCGCCAGCAGCCCGCAGGTGGTAGGGGAGGACGGCTACACCTTC. It codes for CASSPQVVGEDGYTF.

This clone was observed once. The V gene is TRBV27, the J gene TRBJ2-7, with 12 bases aligning to TRBD1. The CDR3 loop spans 16 amino acids. Trimming at V came to 5 bases and at J to 2 bases, leaving 7 bases not matched to a gene. Germline V gene data show CDR1 as MNHEY and CDR2 as SMNVEV (reference sequence). The CDR3 protein is CASSPYGTGGAYEQYF. The CDR3 DNA reads as TGTGCCAGCAGTCCTTATGGGACAGGGGGCGCCTACGAGCAGTACTTC.

This chain uses TRBV10-1 with TRBJ1-2; 10 nucleotides align to TRBD1. Trimming at V came to 6 bases and at J to 8 bases, leaving 15 bases not matched to a gene. This CDR3 is built from 16 residues. CDR1 is WNHNN, CDR2 SYGVQD, per germline (reference sequence). CDR3 coding DNA: TGCGCCAGCAGCCGGGACAGGGGAGTCCCGATAGGAGGCTACACCTTC. Translated: CASSRDRGVPIGGYTF.